These T cell receptor beta chains were read from a single sample in a study of T cell changes during pregnancy in multiple sclerosis. Measured with immunoSEQ multiplex PCR; TCRdb has only the in-frame clones, and not every one. The table lists 65,000 to 95,000 clones, about 93% of them singletons. The material was peripheral blood, obtained after pregnancy. The source of these receptors is a female donor in good health, enrolled as a control in a pregnancy study. The CDR3 runs from the conserved cysteine through the conserved F or W. Fields, in order: D gene, J gene, V gene, clone size, CDR3 DNA, CDR3 protein. The D gene is left open where the match is weak. Clone sizes are given selectively: once, few, many, or a class where the clone is expanded.

-	TRBJ2-7	TRBV7-8	once	TGTGCCAGCAGCTTCTACAGGGACTACGAGCAGTACTTC	CASSFYRDYEQYF
TRBD2	TRBJ2-7	TRBV6-5	-	TGTGCCAGCAGTTTTGGACTAGCGGGTGCCGAGCAGTACTTC	CASSFGLAGAEQYF
-	TRBJ1-2	TRBV7-9	-	TGTGCCAGCAGCGCTAGACCCCCTCGCTATGGCTACACCTTC	CASSARPPRYGYTF
-	TRBJ2-7	TRBV5-3	-	TGTGCCAGAAGCTCGCATCCTCGATCTGGGGGCCTAGACGAGCAGTACTTC	CARSSHPRSGGLDEQYF
-	TRBJ2-1	TRBV27	-	TGTGCCAGCAGTCGTTTAGAGTCTTTGTCCTACAATGAGCAGTTCTTC	CASSRLESLSYNEQFF
-	TRBJ1-5	TRBV28	-	TGTGCCAGCAGTTTACTGGCAGGGAATCAGCCCCAGCATTTT	CASSLLAGNQPQHF
-	TRBJ1-1	TRBV2	-	TGTGCCAGCAGTGAATTAGGGGGGGGATTGAGCACTGAAGCTTTCTTT	CASSELGGGLSTEAFF
-	TRBJ2-2	TRBV30	-	TGTGCCTGGGGCGAAGGGGCTTTCACCGGGGAGCTGTTTTTT	CAWGEGAFTGELFF
TRBD1	TRBJ2-7	TRBV6-1	-	TGTGCCAGCAGGTCGGGACAGGCGTACGAGCAGTACTTC	CASRSGQAYEQYF
-	TRBJ1-5	TRBV7-8	-	TGTGCCAGCAGCTTAAACAGGGTCGACACGCCCCAGCATTTT	CASSLNRVDTPQHF
-	TRBJ2-1	TRBV11-1	-	TGTGCCAGCAGCTCCCCTCCAGGTGAGCAGTTCTTC	CASSSPPGEQFF
TRBD1	TRBJ1-5	TRBV23-1	-	TGCGCCAGCATCCCCTCTCCCGGGACAGGGGTGGATCAGCCCCAGCATTTT	CASIPSPGTGVDQPQHF
TRBD1	TRBJ1-1	TRBV7-9	-	TGTGCCAGCAGCTTAGGGACAGGGGGTAACACTGAAGCTTTCTTT	CASSLGTGGNTEAFF
TRBD2	TRBJ2-7	TRBV27	-	TGTGCCAGCGGGAGGGTATTCTACGAGCAGTACTTC	CASGRVFYEQYF
TRBD1	TRBJ1-1	TRBV15	few	TGTGCCACCAGCAGAAGGGACAGGGGCTGGGAAGCTTTCTTT	CATSRRDRGWEAFF
TRBD2	TRBJ2-7	TRBV29-1	-	TGCAGCGTTATCCGGGACTATGCTCGGGAGCAGTACTTC	CSVIRDYAREQYF
-	TRBJ1-1	TRBV30	-	TGTGCCTGGAGTGGACAGGTGAACACTGAAGCTTTCTTT	CAWSGQVNTEAFF
-	TRBJ2-2	TRBV5-4	-	TGTGCCAGCAGCTTTTCGACTACCTGGCCCGGGGAGCTGTTTTTT	CASSFSTTWPGELFF
-	TRBJ1-2	TRBV6-4	-	TGTGCCAAAAGGGTTTCAGCGGGAGATTATGGCTACACCTTC	CAKRVSAGDYGYTF
-	TRBJ2-5	TRBV6-5	-	TGTGCCAGCAGCCATAGCGAGACCCAGTACTTC	CASSHSETQYF
TRBD2	TRBJ2-3	TRBV4-1	-	TGCGCCAGCAGCCAAGAGCCGGGGGGGGTTACAGATACGCAGTATTTT	CASSQEPGGVTDTQYF
TRBD1	TRBJ1-4	TRBV19	-	TGTGCCAGTAGGAGGGGGCTGGCTGAAAAACTGTTTTTT	CASRRGLAEKLFF
-	TRBJ1-2	TRBV9	-	TGTGCCAGCAGCGCCCGACAGTATGGAGTAATGGACGGCTACACCTTC	CASSARQYGVMDGYTF
-	TRBJ2-1	TRBV7-9	-	TGTGCCAGCAGTCTCCTGGGGGGGGCGTACAATGAGCAGTTCTTC	CASSLLGGAYNEQFF
TRBD2	TRBJ2-5	TRBV4-2	-	TGTGCCAGCAGCCAAGATCGGACTAGCGGGGGCGAGACCCAGTACTTC	CASSQDRTSGGETQYF
-	TRBJ2-6	TRBV19	once	TGTGCCAGTACCGGACTCAACTCTGGGGCCAACGTCCTGACTTTC	CASTGLNSGANVLTF
-	TRBJ2-5	TRBV5-1	-	TGCGCCAGCAGCTTGGTTGCCCGCATCGGAGAGACCCAGTACTTC	CASSLVARIGETQYF
-	TRBJ2-6	TRBV2	-	TGTGCCAGCGAAGGAGCTGAGGGCTCTGGGGCCAACGTCCTGACTTTC	CASEGAEGSGANVLTF
-	TRBJ1-2	TRBV6-6	-	TGTGCCAGCACCCCTTGGGGCAGGGGCTTCTATGGCTACACCTTC	CASTPWGRGFYGYTF
-	TRBJ2-7	TRBV27	-	TGTGCCAGCAGTTTATGGGGGAGGAACGACGAGCAGTACTTC	CASSLWGRNDEQYF
-	TRBJ2-3	TRBV29-1	-	TGCAGCGTTGTGAACCCTTGGGGGGGCGGGAATACGCAGTATTTT	CSVVNPWGGGNTQYF
-	TRBJ2-7	TRBV7-8	-	TGTGCCAGCAGCTTACTCTCGGCGGGGATCTCCTACGAGCAGTACTTC	CASSLLSAGISYEQYF
TRBD2	TRBJ2-1	TRBV18	few	TGTGCCAGCTCACCAATCAGCCTAGCGGGAGGGACCTATTACAATGAGCAGTTCTTC	CASSPISLAGGTYYNEQFF
TRBD1	TRBJ2-7	TRBV27	-	TGTGCCAGCAGTTGGGACAGGGTCGGGGAGCAGTACTTC	CASSWDRVGEQYF